The clone carrying this TCR beta chain came up once. The antigen remains unidentified. With V trimmed by 0 bases and J by 5 bases, 9 bases remained unmatched. Germline CDR1 reads SGDLS; CDR2 reads YYNGEE. The CDR3 covers 16 residues. This specimen belongs to a study of cytomegalovirus exposure and HLA in healthy donors. Findings and limits, study-wide: In a later analysis, at a false discovery rate of 0.05, under 20,000 TCR beta sequences were associated with HLA alleles.

Primers included in the PCR were 60 Vbeta and 13 Jbeta primers. The table came from immunoSEQ multiplex PCR; TCRdb's copy has only in-frame clones and leaves some out. The sample has around 130,000 clones, 60% to 85% seen once. This clonotype was obtained from a woman aged 40 to 50 in good health and CMV-seronegative. The chain couples TRBV9 to TRBJ2-7; TRBD2 aligns across 9 bases. The sequenced sample consisted of PBMCs. CDR3 region: CASSVDGAGGLDEQYF. CDR3 coding DNA: TGTGCCAGCAGCGTAGATGGAGCGGGAGGCCTGGACGAGCAGTACTTC.